What follows are 21 T cell receptor beta chains derived from one specimen sequenced in a study of post-analysis software for immune sequencing data. Study-level points and caveats: With TRBV5-6, TRBV5-1 and TRBV20-1 included, roughly five TRBV segments were more frequent in patients than in controls.

These receptors have no known antigen. TCR beta cDNA libraries had unique molecular identifiers. MiXCR, applied by TCRdb to the PCR reads, yields one record per CDR3 protein. The table includes roughly 580,000 distinct CDR3 sequences, roughly 46% detected once. Sample: blood. All receptors derive from a girl under 18 with multiple sclerosis.

The V gene is TRBV11-1, the J gene TRBJ2-7; D gene unclear. The CDR3 totals 11 residues. Trimming stripped 3 bases from V and 6 bases from J, with 6 bases between. Per germline, CDR1 SGHAT and CDR2 FQDESV (reference sequence). This chain's CDR3 is CASSFQAEQYF. For the CDR3, the DNA is TGTGCCAGCAGCTTCCAGGCCGAGCAGTACTTC.

The V and J genes are TRBV12-3 or TRBV12-4 and TRBJ2-7, with 12 positions matching TRBD2. Trimming at V came to 5 bases and at J to 7 bases, leaving 9 bases not matched to a gene. This CDR3 region has 15 residues. The CDR3 spells CASSPRLAGEPEQYF. Here the CDR3 DNA reads TGTGCCAGCAGTCCGCGACTAGCGGGAGAGCCAGAGCAGTACTTC.

This clonotype has more than one count but fewer than ten. This chain joins TRBV27 and TRBJ1-1; no reliable D call. This CDR3 region has 11 residues. With 6 bases removed from V and 1 base from J, the gap between germline ends came to 3 bases. Germline V gene lookup returns CDR1 MNHEY and CDR2 SMNVEV (reference sequence). The CDR3 nucleotides read TGTGCCAGCAGGGCGAACACTGAAGCTTTCTTT. Translated, it gives CASRANTEAFF.

The chain has TRBV19 and TRBJ2-7; TRBD1 agrees at 7 bases. The CDR3 is 18 amino acids. Germline V gives CDR1 LNHDA, CDR2 SQIVND (reference sequence). V lost 5 bases and J lost 1; bases outside the gene matches: 17. The CDR3 loop is CASSLRVPLGTESYEQYF. For the CDR3, the DNA is TGTGCCAGTAGTCTCAGAGTCCCCCTCGGGACAGAGTCCTACGAGCAGTACTTC.

This clonotype was observed a few times. J is TRBJ2-1 and V is TRBV6-1; 10 bases align to TRBD2. V lost 4 bases, J lost 3 bases, and 6 bases stayed unmatched. The V gene's germline CDR1 is MNHNS and CDR2 SASEGT. The CDR3 is 16 residues long. Here the CDR3 reads CASSALAGGGYNEQFF. DNA for the CDR3: TGTGCCAGCAGTGCATTAGCGGGAGGTGGCTACAATGAGCAGTTCTTC.

CDR3 DNA sequence: TGTGCCAGCAGTTTAATGCCAGGGGGCGCGGGTGGCTACACCTTC. It yields the protein CASSLMPGGAGGYTF. The J gene is TRBJ1-2, the V gene TRBV12-3 or TRBV12-4, with 8 bases aligning to TRBD1. After removal of 2 bases from V and 7 bases from J, the junction contained 9 bases not matched to a gene. This CDR3 contains 15 residues.

The chain is built from TRBV20-1 and TRBJ2-5; the D is unclear. The J call may be in error: the DNA end matches TRBJ2-7 better. This CDR3 spans 11 amino acids. The germline gives CDR1 DFQATT, CDR2 SNEGSKA (reference sequence). The CDR3 loop reads CSALLDDEQYF. The CDR3 DNA reads as TGCAGTGCCCTCCTTGACGACGAGCAGTACTTC.

The chain joins TRBV3-1 to TRBJ1-1, with D possibly being TRBD1 (5 bases). The CDR3 loop spans 16 amino acids. Trimming cost V 4 bases and J 1 base, with 16 bases left between them. Germline CDR1 and CDR2: LGHDT and YNNKEL (reference sequence). CDR3 in amino acids: CASSLFGGTANTEAFF. CDR3 DNA sequence: TGTGCCAGCAGCCTCTTCGGCGGGACGGCGAACACTGAAGCTTTCTTT.

The V gene is TRBV29-1, the J gene TRBJ2-3, with D maybe TRBD1 (6 bases). The ends were cut back, 4 bases at V and 8 bases at J, with 13 bases in the middle. Per the germline V gene, CDR1 is SQVTM and CDR2 is ANQGSEA. This CDR3 is built from 12 residues. The chain's CDR3 is CSVGDIPGTQYF. CDR3 DNA sequence: TGCAGCGTTGGGGACATCCCAGGTACGCAGTATTTT.

Only a few counts were recorded for this clonotype. This CDR3 is CASSQDLGRDVGIYGYTF. For the CDR3, the DNA is TGCGCCAGCAGCCAAGATCTCGGCCGGGACGTCGGCATCTATGGCTACACCTTC. The chain uses TRBV4-1 and TRBJ1-2; tentatively, D is TRBD1 (5 bases). The V gene's germline CDR1 is MGHRA and CDR2 YSYEKL. Trimming stripped 0 bases from V and 4 bases from J, with 21 bases between. This CDR3 contains 18 residues.

The genes are TRBV5-5 and TRBJ2-7, with no clear D. V was clipped by 4 bases and J by 3 bases, with 5 bases between them. The CDR3 is 11 residues long. Germline CDR1 SGHKS, CDR2 YYEKEE (reference sequence). The CDR3 nucleotides are TGTGCCAGCAGCATTCACTACGAGCAGTACTTC. The encoded protein is CASSIHYEQYF.

The V gene is TRBV2, the J gene TRBJ2-1; 11 positions match TRBD2. The CDR3 is 14 amino acids. The ends lost 5 bases at V and 7 bases at J; junction bases unmatched: 4. The germline gives CDR1 SNHLY, CDR2 FYNNEI. For the CDR3, the DNA is TGTGCCAGCAGTACTAGCGGGGGTTATAATGAGCAGTTCTTC. This sequence encodes CASSTSGGYNEQFF.

The V and J genes are TRBV20-1 and TRBJ2-7; D is uncertain. The CDR3 sequence is 13 residues long. Trimming removed 0 bases at V and 2 bases at J, with 8 bases between. The germline CDR1 and CDR2 sequences are DFQATT and SNEGSKA (reference sequence). CDR3 loop: CSARETRTYEQYF. DNA for the CDR3: TGCAGTGCTAGAGAGACTCGAACCTACGAGCAGTACTTC.

This clonotype turned up a few times. The CDR3 sequence is CSARVLQGREAFF. In DNA, the CDR3 is TGCAGTGCTAGGGTCCTTCAGGGGCGGGAAGCTTTCTTT. V usage is TRBV20-1 and J usage is TRBJ1-1; D is possibly TRBD1 (6 bases). This CDR3 has 13 amino acids. Trimming pared 3 bases from V and 8 bases from J, leaving 16 bases between. The germline CDR1 and CDR2 sequences are DFQATT and SNEGSKA (reference sequence).

The V gene is TRBV5-6, the J gene TRBJ1-1; a weak D match, TRBD1 (6 bases). Between the trimmed V and J ends, which lost 6 bases and 5 bases, there was a span of 20 bases. Germline loops: CDR1 SGHDT, CDR2 YYEEEE. The CDR3 has 15 amino acids. The CDR3 loop is CASIETLGAETEAFF. The CDR3 nucleotides read TGTGCCAGCATCGAAACTCTGGGGGCTGAAACTGAAGCTTTCTTT.

This clonotype was recorded many times. The genes are TRBV27 and TRBJ2-6; possibly TRBD1 or TRBD2 for D (5 bases each). CDR1 and CDR2 (germline): MNHEY, SMNVEV (reference sequence). Trimming stripped 2 bases from V and 1 base from J, with 9 bases between. This CDR3 is 16 amino acids long. The CDR3 DNA reads as TGTGCCAGCAGTTTAATATGGGGGTCTGGGGCCAACGTCCTGACTTTC. Its protein is CASSLIWGSGANVLTF.

The J gene is TRBJ2-3, the V gene TRBV11-2; 7 nucleotides agree with TRBD1. The CDR3 loop spans 14 amino acids. V gave up 5 bases and J gave up 9 bases; unmatched junction bases: 11. Germline V CDR1 and CDR2: SGHAT, FQNNGV. The CDR3 sequence: CASSNRDSSWTQYF. DNA for the CDR3: TGTGCCAGCAGCAACCGGGACAGCTCTTGGACGCAGTATTTT.

The CDR3 sequence is CASSGGPGGGVDEQFF. CDR3 bases: TGTGCCAGCAGCGGTGGCCCCGGGGGGGGCGTTGATGAGCAGTTCTTC. The V call is TRBV9, the J call TRBJ2-1; the match to TRBD2 covers 8 bases. V was clipped by 3 bases and J by 8 bases; unmatched bases: 13. Per germline, CDR1 SGDLS and CDR2 YYNGEE. The CDR3 length is 16 residues.

This clonotype was picked up a small number of times. A read error may produce the germline difference seen at one junction end. V is TRBV7-2 and J is TRBJ1-2, with 10 bases lining up with TRBD1. Germline lookup yields CDR1 SGHTA and CDR2 FQGNSA. The CDR3 contains 16 residues. CDR3 nucleotide sequence: TGTGCCGGCAGCTTAGCTTGGACAGGGGGAAACTATGGCTACACCTTC. Translating it yields CAGSLAWTGGNYGYTF.

The chain carries TRBV6-5 and TRBJ2-7; tentative D call: TRBD2 (5 bases). The CDR3 totals 15 residues. V shed 6 bases and J shed 2 bases, with 17 bases lying between them. Germline values: CDR1 MNHEY, CDR2 SVGAGI. The CDR3: CASSPLVSVPYEQYF. In nucleotides, the CDR3 is TGTGCCAGCAGCCCACTAGTTTCGGTTCCCTACGAGCAGTACTTC.

V usage is TRBV7-2 and J usage is TRBJ2-1; no reliable D call. This CDR3 has 11 amino acids. With 2 bases removed from V and 9 bases from J, the gap between germline ends came to 5 bases. The germline gives CDR1 SGHTA, CDR2 FQGNSA. The CDR3 here is CASSLLSEQFF. In DNA form, the CDR3 reads TGTGCCAGCAGCTTACTCTCTGAGCAGTTCTTC.